One and the same sample provided the 27 T cell receptor beta chains below, sequenced in a study of cytomegalovirus exposure and HLA in healthy donors. It was with 60 Vbeta and 13 Jbeta primers that the PCR ran. The data were produced by immunoSEQ multiplex PCR, yet TCRdb's version contains in-frame clones alone and is incomplete. The data contain 95,000 or so clones, over 70% of them singletons. The specimen was PBMCs. The receptors were sampled from a woman aged 40 to 49 in good health and CMV-seronegative.

This sequence joins TRBV6-6 and TRBJ2-2; a weak D match, TRBD1 (5 bases). Deletions cut 9 bases from V and 4 bases from J, with 15 bases between. The germline V gene encodes CDR1 MNHNY and CDR2 SVGAGI (reference sequence). The CDR3 extends over 14 amino acids. This chain's CDR3 is CASTVQGSTGELFF. The DNA of the CDR3 is TGTGCCAGTACTGTCCAGGGCAGCACCGGGGAGCTGTTTTTT.

On this clone itself: Sequence at one end of the junction differs from germline and may be a read error. The genes are TRBV23-1 and TRBJ2-7; tentatively, D is TRBD2 (6 bases). TRBV23-1 has ORF status, its function being uncertain. CDR3 length: 14 amino acids. The chain's CDR3 is CAISHDGSSYEQYF. CDR3 nucleotide sequence: TGCGCCATCAGTCATGACGGGAGCTCCTACGAGCAGTACTTC.

The chain carries TRBV4-3 and TRBJ1-6; 11 bases are shared with TRBD1. The V segment lost 0 bases and the J segment 7 bases; nucleotides outside the gene matches: 8. CDR3 length equals 18 residues. Germline V gene data show CDR1 as LGHNA and CDR2 as YSLEER. The CDR3 DNA follows: TGCGCCAGCAGCCAAGATTCATGGACAGGGGGCGGAAATTCACCCCTCCACTTT. Amino acids: CASSQDSWTGGGNSPLHF.

CDR3 loop: CASSWATGPMNTEAFF. Written as DNA, the CDR3 is TGTGCCAGCAGTTGGGCGACAGGGCCCATGAACACTGAAGCTTTCTTT. The gene calls are TRBV2 and TRBJ1-1; 7 bases map to TRBD1. Germline lookup yields CDR1 SNHLY and CDR2 FYNNEI. With 5 bases clipped from V and 0 bases from J, the junction kept 9 bases outside the gene matches. The CDR3 length is 16 residues.

The rearrangement links TRBV4-3 to TRBJ2-1; D not resolved. The germline V gene has CDR1 LGHNA and CDR2 YSLEER. Trimming stripped 1 base from V and 4 bases from J, with 14 bases between. This CDR3 has 16 amino acids. CDR3 amino acids: CASSQAATTSYNEQFF. The CDR3 nucleotides are TGCGCCAGCAGCCAAGCGGCCACTACCTCATACAATGAGCAGTTCTTC.

The count of this clone is one. The missing conserved phenylalanine or tryptophan at the end of this CDR3 makes a read error likely. The V call is TRBV6-1, the J call TRBJ2-3; 7 bases fit TRBD2. The J segment lost 5 bases and the V segment lost 7 bases, leaving 9 bases of the junction unmatched. Looked up from germline, CDR1 is MNHNS and CDR2 is SASEGT. This CDR3 has 14 amino acids. The chain's CDR3 is CASIDGGRIDTQYV. CDR3 DNA: TGTGCCAGCATTGACGGGGGGAGGATAGATACGCAGTATGTT.

V usage is TRBV7-9 and J usage is TRBJ2-7, with 7 positions matching TRBD2. This CDR3 region has 15 residues. From germline, CDR1 is SEHNR and CDR2 FQNEAQ (reference sequence). The V segment lost 5 bases and the J segment 0 bases; nucleotides outside the gene matches: 7. Here the CDR3 reads CASSIWGGSSYEQYF. The CDR3, as DNA: TGTGCCAGCAGCATATGGGGCGGGAGCTCCTACGAGCAGTACTTC.

V is TRBV18 and J is TRBJ1-1; 7 bases agree with TRBD1. V dropped 3 bases and J dropped 5; count of bases not matched to a gene: 6. This CDR3 has 14 residues. Germline V lookup: CDR1 KGHSH, CDR2 LQKENI. The CDR3 loop reads CASSPHRGLTEAFF. The DNA for the CDR3 is TGTGCCAGCTCACCCCACAGGGGCTTAACTGAAGCTTTCTTT. The whole variable domain, filled in from reference TRBV18 and TRBJ1-1, reads NAGVMQNPRHLVRRRGQEARLRCSPMKGHSHVYWYRQLPEEGLKFMVYLQKENIIDESGMPKERFSAEFPKEGPSILRIQQVVRGDSAAYFCASSPHRGLTEAFFGQGTRLTVV.

J is TRBJ2-2 and V is TRBV4-1, with D perhaps matching TRBD2 (5 bases). The V gene's germline CDR1 is MGHRA and CDR2 YSYEKL. Trimming removed 0 bases from V and 10 bases from J, with 18 bases in between. This CDR3 is built from 16 residues. CDR3 region: CASSQEEMGLAAELFF. CDR3 nucleotides: TGCGCCAGCAGCCAAGAGGAGATGGGCCTAGCTGCGGAGCTGTTTTTT.

This clone was found once. The chain employs TRBV9 and TRBJ1-4, with 9 bases aligning to TRBD1. Germline loops: CDR1 SGDLS, CDR2 YYNGEE. J lost 3 bases, V lost 3 bases, and 9 bases had no gene match. The length of the CDR3 is 17 residues. CDR3 bases: TGTGCCAGCAGCGCCACCGGGACAGGGATGCCTAATGAAAAACTGTTTTTT. This gives the protein CASSATGTGMPNEKLFF.

The chain has TRBV19 and TRBJ1-1, with 9 bases lining up with TRBD1. V trimming: 4 bases; J trimming: 0 bases; junction bases outside the gene matches: 6. The CDR3 contains 16 residues. CDR1 LNHDA and CDR2 SQIVND come from the germline V gene (reference sequence). As DNA, the CDR3 is TGTGCCAGTAGTAACACAGGGGGCACTATGAACACTGAAGCTTTCTTT. Its protein is CASSNTGGTMNTEAFF.

The chain couples TRBV29-1 to TRBJ2-1; D not resolved. V dropped 4 bases and J dropped 6 bases, with 4 bases sitting between them. CDR3 length equals 10 residues. Germline V gene data show CDR1 as SQVTM and CDR2 as ANQGSEA. CDR3 nucleotides: TGCAGCGTTGTCGTCAATGAGCAGTTCTTC. It specifies CSVVVNEQFF.

The chain carries TRBV4-1 and TRBJ2-6, with D possibly TRBD2 on 6 matching bases. Germline lookup yields CDR1 MGHRA and CDR2 YSYEKL. The CDR3 spans 19 residues. Trimming cost V 0 bases and J 2 bases, with 17 bases left between them. The CDR3 protein is CASSQDEGRKRAGANVLTF. The DNA of the CDR3 is TGCGCCAGCAGCCAAGACGAAGGGAGGAAGAGGGCTGGGGCCAACGTCCTGACTTTC.

This rearrangement joins TRBV5-1 to TRBJ1-6, with D hard to call. CDR3 length: 14 residues. Trimming stripped 4 bases from V and 8 bases from J, with 13 bases between. Germline loops: CDR1 SGHRS, CDR2 YFSETQ. CDR3 sequence reads: CASSRGLEDSPLHF. The DNA of the CDR3 is TGCGCCAGCAGCCGCGGACTGGAGGATTCACCCCTCCACTTT.

The chain employs TRBV7-8 and TRBJ1-4; D gene unclear. CDR3 length equals 17 residues. The germline V gene has CDR1 SGHVS and CDR2 FQNEAQ. V was trimmed by 1 base and J by 3 bases, leaving 15 bases between them. The CDR3 loop is CASSLVGFGLANEKLFF. CDR3 nucleotide sequence: TGTGCCAGCAGCTTAGTCGGGTTTGGTTTAGCTAATGAAAAACTGTTTTTT.

Turning to this clone: Likely a read error: the CDR3 ends without its conserved phenylalanine or tryptophan. No DNA is shown, since the ends of the CDR3 on it are uncertain; the CDR3 is the one TCRdb lists. This chain connects TRBV29-1 to TRBJ1-1. Looked up from germline, CDR1 is SQVTM and CDR2 is ANQGSEA. The CDR3 length equals 11 residues, ends included. CDR3 amino acids: CSSSGVSEALV.

Notes on this clone: Germline and junction disagree at one end, which may indicate a read error. This chain connects TRBV6-1 to TRBJ1-1; D possibly corresponds to TRBD1 (5 bases). This CDR3 spans 17 amino acids. CDR1 is MNHNS and CDR2 is SASEGT in the germline V gene. In nucleotides, the CDR3 is TGTGCCAGCACTGAACTGGGGGGGGATCACATGAACACTGAAGCTTTCTTT. It is translated as CASTELGGDHMNTEAFF.

This chain joins TRBV5-8 and TRBJ2-3, with 8 positions matching TRBD2. Trimming cost V 2 bases and J 13 bases; bases outside gene matches: 3. The CDR3 runs 11 residues. Germline V gives CDR1 SGHTS, CDR2 YDEGEE. Here the CDR3 DNA reads TGTGCCAGCAGCTTTAGCGGGGCAAAGTATTTT. Translated: CASSFSGAKYF.

For this clone: At one end, the junction sequence differs from germline, possibly due to a read error. In the same sample, other DNA sequences code for this CDR3. The chain combines TRBV25-1 with TRBJ1-2; 8 positions agree with TRBD1. Germline CDR1 MGHDK, CDR2 SYGVNS. This CDR3 comprises 12 residues. CDR3 DNA sequence: TGTGCCAGCAGTGGGACAGGGTATGGCTACACTTTC. It translates to CASSGTGYGYTF.

V is TRBV5-6 and J is TRBJ1-2; no clear D. The CDR3 covers 11 residues. Germline V gene lookup returns CDR1 SGHDT and CDR2 YYEEEE. Trimming removed 1 base at V and 8 bases at J, with 6 bases between. The CDR3, as DNA: TGTGCCAGCAGCTTGCGACAAGGCTACACCTTC. Its protein is CASSLRQGYTF.

The V and J genes are TRBV4-2 and TRBJ2-7; no definite D call. CDR1 and CDR2 from the germline V gene are LGHNA and YNFKEQ. The ends were cut back, 1 base at V and 6 bases at J, with 4 bases in the middle. The CDR3 consists of 11 residues. Here the CDR3 reads CASSQAREQYF. CDR3 coding DNA: TGTGCCAGCAGCCAAGCCCGCGAGCAGTACTTC.

Here the CDR3 reads CASSPQQGGWTEAFF. DNA for the CDR3: TGTGCCAGCAGCCCCCAACAGGGTGGGTGGACTGAAGCTTTCTTT. The chain recombines TRBV14 with TRBJ1-1; TRBD1 is a possible D gene (6 bases). The CDR3 runs to 15 residues. V shed 4 bases and J shed 5 bases, with 17 bases lying between them. Per germline, CDR1 SGHDN and CDR2 FVKESK. The full variable domain, completed using reference TRBV14 and TRBJ1-1, is EAGVTQFPSHSVIEKGQTVTLRCDPISGHDNLYWYRRVMGKEIKFLLHFVKESKQDESGMPNNRFLAERTGGTYSTLKVQPAELEDSGVYFCASSPQQGGWTEAFFGQGTRLTVV.

This rearrangement joins TRBV28 to TRBJ2-1; D not resolved. Between the trimmed V and J ends, which lost 4 bases and 4 bases, there was a span of 11 bases. Germline CDR1 is MDHEN and CDR2 is SYDVKM. This CDR3 contains 14 residues. The DNA for the CDR3 is TGTGCCAGCAGTTACCCCCCTAGTTACAATGAGCAGTTCTTC. Translated: CASSYPPSYNEQFF.

The chain joins TRBV27 to TRBJ1-5; tentatively, D is TRBD1 (5 bases). V was trimmed by 2 bases and J by 6 bases, leaving 14 bases between them. This CDR3 is 15 amino acids long. From germline, CDR1 is MNHEY and CDR2 SMNVEV (reference sequence). As DNA, the CDR3 is TGTGCCAGCAGTTTACCCCGGCAGGGCGCTCAGCCCCAGCATTTT. This translates into CASSLPRQGAQPQHF.

This chain connects TRBV4-1 to TRBJ1-2; D may be TRBD1 (6 bases). CDR1 is MGHRA, CDR2 YSYEKL, per germline. This CDR3 region has 17 residues. V lost 1 base and J lost 0, with 15 bases in between. The CDR3 DNA reads TGCGCCAGCAGCCAAGTTGGGCAGGGGCGATCTAACTATGGCTACACCTTC. Translation gives CASSQVGQGRSNYGYTF.

The rearrangement joins TRBV6-6 to TRBJ1-2, with D possibly TRBD1 on 6 matching bases. Trimming took off 5 bases at V and 3 bases at J, with 13 bases between the two ends. The CDR3 has 14 residues. The V gene's germline CDR1 is MNHNY and CDR2 SVGAGI (reference sequence). The CDR3 DNA follows: TGTGCCAGCAGTCGCGGGGGCAGCGACTATGGCTACACCTTC. It codes for CASSRGGSDYGYTF.

This chain connects TRBV4-1 to TRBJ1-6; D is undetermined. Germline V gene sequence: CDR1 MGHRA, CDR2 YSYEKL. Trimming took 1 base from V and 7 from J, leaving 17 bases between them. The CDR3 spans 17 residues. The CDR3 DNA reads as TGCGCCAGCAGCCAAGGTAGAGCGGCCCCGCTGAATTCACCCCTCCACTTT. This encodes CASSQGRAAPLNSPLHF.